The 9 T cell receptor beta chains reported below all come from one sample, sequenced in a study of blood T cells in healthy people across ages (dated by TCRdb to between 2014 and 2016). The library was made by 5' RACE. These reads were obtained on an Illumina HiSeq 2500. A second about 7 to 11 cycle PCR used a sample-barcoded 5' primer and a J-beta primer mix. In-frame beta chains were kept once TCRdb had trimmed the public reads at Q25 with fastp and called clones with MiXCR. For every CDR3 protein sequence, its rows merge into one entry that carries the most common genes and DNA. The sample includes about 830,000 distinct CDR3 sequences, with under 80% observed a single time. The ten largest clones take up around a quarter of the sample. Sequencing was performed on blood. These receptors all come from a young man in good health.

This chain joins TRBV3-1 and TRBJ1-2; D not certain. This CDR3 contains 12 residues. Germline V gives CDR1 LGHDT, CDR2 YNNKEL (reference sequence). V lost 0 bases to trimming and J lost 7 bases, with 6 bases between them. The CDR3 DNA is TGTGCCAGCAGCCAAGACTTCTCTGGCTACACCTTC. It translates to CASSQDFSGYTF. Supplemented by reference TRBV3-1 and TRBJ1-2, the full variable domain reads DTAVSQTPKYLVTQMGNDKSIKCEQNLGHDTMYWYKQDSKKFLKIMFSYNNKELIINETVPNRFSPKSPDKAHLNLHINSLELGDSAVYFCASSQDFSGYTFGSGTRLTVV.

This clonotype was counted a few times. V gene TRBV3-1 combines with J gene TRBJ2-1; D might be TRBD1 (5 bases). CDR3 length: 16 amino acids. The V gene's germline CDR1 is LGHDT and CDR2 YNNKEL (reference sequence). Trimming removed 3 bases from V and 6 bases from J, with 18 bases in between. The CDR3, as DNA: TGTGCCAGCAGCCATTACCAGGGCCCCCGCCTCAATGAGCAGTTCTTC. Translating gives CASSHYQGPRLNEQFF.

The V gene is TRBV29-1, the J gene TRBJ2-7; TRBD1 aligns across 9 bases. CDR1 SQVTM and CDR2 ANQGSEA come from the germline V gene. The V gene end was trimmed by 2 bases and the J gene end by 4 bases; junction bases not matched to a gene: 6. The CDR3 is 14 amino acids. CDR3 coding DNA: TGCAGCGTTGAAACCGGGACAGGGATGTACGAGCAGTACTTC. This sequence encodes CSVETGTGMYEQYF.

The chain recombines TRBV5-1 with TRBJ2-1; 8 bases are a match to TRBD2. The germline gives CDR1 SGHRS, CDR2 YFSETQ. The CDR3 has 15 amino acids. Trimming took 4 bases from V and 5 from J; bases not matched to a gene: 8. DNA for the CDR3: TGCGCCAGCAGCCTAGGAGCGGGGGTCAACAATGAGCAGTTCTTC. Its protein is CASSLGAGVNNEQFF.

The CDR3 DNA reads as TGTGCCAGCAGTTCCCTGAGGAGAGGCGAGCAGTACTTC. Amino acids: CASSSLRRGEQYF. The chain recombines TRBV6-2 or TRBV6-3 with TRBJ2-7; unclear D gene. Trimming removed 4 bases from V and 6 bases from J, with 13 bases in between. Per germline, CDR1 MNHEY and CDR2 SVGEGT. CDR3 size: 13 residues.

This clonotype was recorded a few times. The rearrangement uses TRBV10-3 and TRBJ1-2; D remains unclear. Trimming pared 10 bases from V and 5 bases from J, leaving 23 bases between. This CDR3 region has 15 residues. Per the germline V gene, CDR1 is ENHRY and CDR2 is SYGVKD. The CDR3 DNA reads TGTGCCAGCCGAATCGGTCCGGTTGGAAAATATGGCTACACCTTC. This translates into CASRIGPVGKYGYTF.

A single count supports this clonotype. This rearrangement joins TRBV27 to TRBJ1-6; TRBD1 is a possible D gene (6 bases). The V gene's germline CDR1 is MNHEY and CDR2 SMNVEV (reference sequence). Trimming left V 4 bases short and J 2 bases short, with 12 bases between. This CDR3 comprises 16 residues. CDR3 in amino acids: CASSYRVGPYNSPLHF. The DNA for the CDR3 is TGTGCCAGCAGTTACAGGGTAGGACCCTATAATTCACCCCTCCACTTT.

This chain uses TRBV29-1 with TRBJ1-2, with TRBD1 matching 11 bases. The J segment lost 7 bases and the V segment lost 7 bases, leaving 5 bases of the junction unmatched. Germline-derived CDR1 and CDR2 are SQVTM and ANQGSEA. The CDR3 sequence is 12 residues long. CDR3 nucleotide sequence: TGCAGCGCTAGGACAGGGGGCGGTGGCTACACCTTC. This sequence encodes CSARTGGGGYTF.

The rearrangement uses TRBV7-2 and TRBJ2-5, with 9 positions matching TRBD2. The CDR3 is 15 amino acids. J was trimmed by 7 bases and V by 4 bases; bases with no gene match: 10. The germline V gene encodes CDR1 SGHTA and CDR2 FQGNSA. In DNA, the CDR3 is TGTGCCAGCAGCTCGTCTCCGGGACTAGCAGGGACCCAGTACTTC. It yields the protein CASSSSPGLAGTQYF. Full variable domain (remainder filled in from reference TRBV7-2 and TRBJ2-5): GAGVSQSPSNKVTEKGKDVELRCDPISGHTALYWYRQSLGQGLEFLIYFQGNSAPDKSGLPSDRFSAERTGGSVSTLTIQRTQQEDSAVYLCASSSSPGLAGTQYFGPGTRLLVL.